Sequencing of this TCR beta chain was carried out in a study of cytomegalovirus exposure and HLA in healthy donors. Points from the study as a whole: In a later analysis, DRB1 alleles had the most associated TCRs; HLA-C alleles the fewest.

PCR amplification relied on 60 Vbeta primers (plus 13 Jbeta primers). The data were produced by immunoSEQ multiplex PCR, yet TCRdb's version contains in-frame clones alone and is incomplete. The data show 53,000 or so clones, under 80% seen once. A word on this clone: The antigen is not known.

The CDR3 is made up of 14 amino acids. Germline V gene lookup returns CDR1 SGHDT and CDR2 YYEEEE. The ends were cut back, 0 bases at V and 1 base at J, with 4 bases in the middle. The origin of this receptor is a man aged 30-40 years in good health and CMV-seropositive. Sequenced material: PBMCs. The chain carries TRBV5-6 and TRBJ2-2; D remains unclear. CDR3 nucleotide sequence: TGTGCCAGCAGCTTGGTCCAGAACACCGGGGAGCTGTTTTTT. Translation: CASSLVQNTGELFF.